Described below is a single TCR beta chain sequence and its context. This sample was taken from a study of blood T cell repertoires in COVID-19. Background on the study: T cells, B-cell-depleted T cells, or PBMCs supplied cDNA or gDNA.

This CDR3 is 16 amino acids long. The germline V gene has CDR1 KGHSH and CDR2 LQKENI. V shed 3 bases and J 0 bases; nucleotides not matched to a gene: 2. Recruitment covered some 25 US areas and drew participants whose ages spanned 18 to 89 years. During the 2 weeks before they entered the study, exposed participants had met someone with a PCR-confirmed or clinician-diagnosed COVID-19 case. In the original processing: Estimates of nucleated cell counts were drawn from the amplification of reference gene primers. TCRdb keeps only in-frame clones here, not all; method: immunoSEQ multiplex PCR. That table furnishes V, J and clone size, whereas the DNA furnished D and trimming. The table shows roughly 230,000 clones, with roughly 84% occurring only once.

The TCR originated in a woman aged 45-65 years who had been exposed to COVID-19. The gene calls are TRBV18 and TRBJ2-1; 10 bases are shared with TRBD1. The source material was PBMCs or T cells enriched from blood (not recorded which). The CDR3 reads CASSPRDRGSYNEQFF. The CDR3, as DNA: TGTGCCAGCTCACCCCGGGACAGGGGCTCCTACAATGAGCAGTTCTTC.